Listed below are T cell receptor beta chains from one sample, sequenced in a study of blood T cell repertoires in COVID-19. Produced via immunoSEQ multiplex PCR; TCRdb's table is partial and in-frame only. The table records about 120,000 clones, about 89% of them present only once. The sequenced sample consisted of peripheral blood. These TCRs come from an older woman with acute or convalescent COVID-19. The CDR3 runs from the conserved cysteine through the conserved F or W. A D gene is named only where the DNA matches it firmly. Some rows mark clone size as missing; the rest say once, few, many or name a class of expanded clone.

clone size,V gene,D gene,J gene,CDR3 protein,CDR3 DNA
NA,TRBV18,NA,TRBJ2-5,CASSPPSQETQYF,TGTGCCAGCTCACCCCCGAGCCAAGAGACCCAGTACTTC
NA,TRBV7-9,TRBD1,TRBJ1-6,CASSSPRQGFGSPLHF,TGTGCCAGCAGCTCCCCGCGACAGGGGTTTGGCTCACCCCTCCACTTT
NA,TRBV5-6,NA,TRBJ1-1,CASSLDYPGTEAFF,TGTGCCAGCAGCTTGGATTACCCAGGCACTGAAGCTTTCTTT
NA,TRBV5-1,TRBD2,TRBJ2-5,CARSLATAGGVQETQYF,TGCGCCCGCAGCCTGGCCACGGCGGGGGGGGTCCAAGAGACCCAGTACTTC
NA,TRBV3-1/TRBV3-2,TRBD1,TRBJ1-2,CASSQQQGWNGYTF,TGTGCCAGCAGCCAGCAACAGGGGTGGAATGGCTACACCTTC
NA,TRBV28,TRBD2,TRBJ2-1,CASSPSGGSYNEQFF,TGTGCCAGCAGTCCGTCGGGGGGGTCCTACAATGAGCAGTTCTTC
NA,TRBV28,TRBD2,TRBJ2-1,CASSSAGAGYNEQFF,TGTGCCAGCAGTTCAGCGGGGGCGGGATACAATGAGCAGTTCTTC
NA,TRBV7-3,TRBD1,TRBJ1-2,CASSQGQGGAYTF,TGTGCCAGCAGCCAAGGACAGGGAGGCGCCTACACCTTC
NA,TRBV5-1,TRBD1,TRBJ1-2,CASSPGGSGGYGYTF,TGCGCCAGCTCCCCCGGCGGTTCAGGGGGCTATGGCTACACCTTC
NA,TRBV9,NA,TRBJ1-1,CASSVDFRTEAFF,TGTGCCAGCAGCGTAGATTTCCGCACTGAAGCTTTCTTT
NA,TRBV6-2/TRBV6-3,NA,TRBJ1-2,CASSYSSSPGYTF,TGTGCCAGCAGTTACTCGAGTAGTCCTGGCTACACCTTC
NA,TRBV7-2,TRBD1,TRBJ1-2,CASSLEGTGVYGYTF,TGTGCCAGCAGCTTAGAAGGGACAGGGGTCTATGGCTACACCTTC
once,TRBV5-1,NA,TRBJ2-1,CASSLSGSSYNEQFF,TGCGCCAGCAGCTTATCGGGGAGCTCCTACAATGAGCAGTTCTTC
NA,TRBV5-1,NA,TRBJ1-3,CASSLAVGNTIYF,TGCGCCAGCAGCTTGGCCGTCGGAAACACCATATATTTT
NA,TRBV29-1,TRBD2,TRBJ2-4,CSVPGGLAGAIQYF,TGCAGCGTCCCAGGAGGACTAGCGGGGGCCATTCAGTACTTC
NA,TRBV12-2,NA,TRBJ2-5,CASRFFAGDETQYF,TGTGCAAGTCGCTTTTTTGCGGGGGATGAGACCCAGTACTTC
NA,TRBV7-9,TRBD1,TRBJ1-2,CASSTDRGFYGYTF,TGTGCCAGCAGCACAGACAGGGGCTTTTATGGCTACACCTTC
NA,TRBV2,NA,TRBJ1-6,CASIPVGGQSPLHF,TGTGCCAGCATCCCGGTCGGGGGGCAATCACCCCTCCACTTT
few,TRBV5-1,NA,TRBJ1-1,CASSGANEAFF,TGCGCCAGCAGCGGAGCGAACGAAGCTTTCTTT
NA,TRBV15,NA,TRBJ1-2,CATSRSALTGLKGYTF,TGTGCCACCAGCAGATCCGCCCTTACAGGGCTAAAGGGCTACACCTTC
once,TRBV28,NA,TRBJ2-2,CASSFLPAAGELFF,TGTGCCAGCAGTTTTCTCCCGGCGGCCGGGGAGCTGTTTTTT